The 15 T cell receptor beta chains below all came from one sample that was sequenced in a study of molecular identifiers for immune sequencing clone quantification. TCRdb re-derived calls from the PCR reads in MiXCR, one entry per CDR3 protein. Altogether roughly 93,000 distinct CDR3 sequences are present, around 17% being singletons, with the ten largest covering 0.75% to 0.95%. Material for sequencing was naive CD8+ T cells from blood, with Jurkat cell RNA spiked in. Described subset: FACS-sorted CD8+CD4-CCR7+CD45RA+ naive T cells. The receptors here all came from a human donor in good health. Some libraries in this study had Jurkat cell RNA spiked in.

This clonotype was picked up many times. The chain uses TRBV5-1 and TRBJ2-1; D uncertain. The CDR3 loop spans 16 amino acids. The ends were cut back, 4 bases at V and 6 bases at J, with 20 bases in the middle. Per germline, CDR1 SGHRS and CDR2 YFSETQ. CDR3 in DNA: TGCGCCAGCAGCGACACCGCCTGGGTCTCCCCCAATGAGCAGTTCTTC. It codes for CASSDTAWVSPNEQFF.

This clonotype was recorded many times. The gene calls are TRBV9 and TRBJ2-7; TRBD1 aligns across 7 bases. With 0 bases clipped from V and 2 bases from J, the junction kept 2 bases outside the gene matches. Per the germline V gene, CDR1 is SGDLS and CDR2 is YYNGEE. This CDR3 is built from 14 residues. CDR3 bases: TGTGCCAGCAGCGTAGGGGACAGTCCCTACGAGCAGTACTTC. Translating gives CASSVGDSPYEQYF.

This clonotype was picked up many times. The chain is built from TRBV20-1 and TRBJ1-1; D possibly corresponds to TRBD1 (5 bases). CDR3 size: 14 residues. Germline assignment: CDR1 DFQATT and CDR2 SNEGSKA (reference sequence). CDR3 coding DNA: TGCACCACCGGGCAGGGCCAGACGGGAACTGAAGCTTTCTTT. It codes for CTTGQGQTGTEAFF.

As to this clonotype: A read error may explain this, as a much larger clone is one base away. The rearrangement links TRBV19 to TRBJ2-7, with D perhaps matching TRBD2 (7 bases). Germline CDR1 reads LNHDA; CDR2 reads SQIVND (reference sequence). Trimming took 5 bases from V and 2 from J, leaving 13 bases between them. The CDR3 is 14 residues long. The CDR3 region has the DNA TGTGCCAGTAGTCTCGGGGGGCCGACCTACGAGCAGTACTTC. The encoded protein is CASSLGGPTYEQYF.

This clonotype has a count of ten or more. This CDR3 is CASSLNTGGLYYEQYF. The CDR3, as DNA: TGTGCCAGCAGTTTAAATACCGGCGGACTTTACTACGAGCAGTACTTC. V gene TRBV27 combines with J gene TRBJ2-7; TRBD2 is a possible D gene (5 bases). The CDR3 covers 16 residues. V was clipped by 2 bases and J by 3 bases, with 17 bases between them. CDR1 and CDR2 (germline): MNHEY, SMNVEV (reference sequence).

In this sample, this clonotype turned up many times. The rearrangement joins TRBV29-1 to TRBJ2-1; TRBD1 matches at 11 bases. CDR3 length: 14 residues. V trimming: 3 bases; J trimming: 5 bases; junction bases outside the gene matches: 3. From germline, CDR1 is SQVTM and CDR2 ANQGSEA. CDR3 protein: CSVEGQGVDNEQFF. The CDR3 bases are TGCAGCGTTGAGGGACAGGGGGTTGACAATGAGCAGTTCTTC.

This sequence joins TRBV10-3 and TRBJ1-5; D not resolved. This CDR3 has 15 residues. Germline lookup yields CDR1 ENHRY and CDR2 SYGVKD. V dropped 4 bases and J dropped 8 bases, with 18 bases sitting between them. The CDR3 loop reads CAISVGGLNREPQHF. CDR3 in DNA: TGTGCCATCAGTGTGGGAGGATTAAATCGCGAGCCCCAGCATTTT.

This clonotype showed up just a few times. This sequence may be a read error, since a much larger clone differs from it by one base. CDR3 bases: TGTGCCGGCAGTTACTCCATCGGGGAGCCCCAGCATTTT. Protein: CAGSYSIGEPQHF. The chain employs TRBV6-2 or TRBV6-3 and TRBJ1-5; D gene uncertain. Per the germline V gene, CDR1 is MNHEY and CDR2 is SVGEGT. CDR3 length equals 13 residues.

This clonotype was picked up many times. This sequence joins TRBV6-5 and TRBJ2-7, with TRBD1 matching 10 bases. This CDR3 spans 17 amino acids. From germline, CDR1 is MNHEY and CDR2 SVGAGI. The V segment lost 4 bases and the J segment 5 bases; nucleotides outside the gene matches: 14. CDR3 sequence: CASSSSPPGQGYHEQYF. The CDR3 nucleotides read TGTGCCAGCAGTTCCTCACCCCCGGGACAGGGGTACCACGAGCAGTACTTC.

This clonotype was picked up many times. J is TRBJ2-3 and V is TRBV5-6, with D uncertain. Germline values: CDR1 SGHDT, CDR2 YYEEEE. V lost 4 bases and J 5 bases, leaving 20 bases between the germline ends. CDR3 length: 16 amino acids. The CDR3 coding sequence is TGTGCCAGCAGCCATACCGGGTCTCAACCGCGAGATACGCAGTATTTT. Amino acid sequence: CASSHTGSQPRDTQYF.

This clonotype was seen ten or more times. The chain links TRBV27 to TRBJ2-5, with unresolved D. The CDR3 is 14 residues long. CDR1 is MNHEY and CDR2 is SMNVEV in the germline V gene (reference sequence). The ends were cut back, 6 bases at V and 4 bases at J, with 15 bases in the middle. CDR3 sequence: CASRPELELETQYF. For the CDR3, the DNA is TGTGCCAGCAGACCGGAACTTGAACTAGAGACCCAGTACTTC.

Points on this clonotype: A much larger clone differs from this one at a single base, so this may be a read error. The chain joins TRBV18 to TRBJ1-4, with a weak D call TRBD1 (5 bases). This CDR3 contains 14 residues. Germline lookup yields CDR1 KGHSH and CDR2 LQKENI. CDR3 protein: CASSPGRENEELFF. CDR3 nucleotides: TGTGCCAGCTCACCGGGACGGGAGAATGAAGAACTGTTTTTT.

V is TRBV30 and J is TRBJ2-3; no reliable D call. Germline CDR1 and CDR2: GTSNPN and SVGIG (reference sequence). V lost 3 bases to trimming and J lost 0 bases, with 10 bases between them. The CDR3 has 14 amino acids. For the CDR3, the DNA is TGTGCCTGGAGCGCCCAGACTAGCACAGATACGCAGTATTTT. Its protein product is CAWSAQTSTDTQYF.

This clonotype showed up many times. CDR3 sequence (DNA): TGTGCCAGCAGTTTCCTCCGACAGGGCGGAAGCAATCAGCCCCAGCATTTT. Protein: CASSFLRQGGSNQPQHF. The rearrangement uses TRBV6-2 or TRBV6-3 and TRBJ1-5; 7 nucleotides line up with TRBD1. V dropped 4 bases and J dropped 1; count of bases not matched to a gene: 10. In germline, CDR1 is MNHEY, CDR2 SVGEGT. The CDR3 consists of 17 residues.

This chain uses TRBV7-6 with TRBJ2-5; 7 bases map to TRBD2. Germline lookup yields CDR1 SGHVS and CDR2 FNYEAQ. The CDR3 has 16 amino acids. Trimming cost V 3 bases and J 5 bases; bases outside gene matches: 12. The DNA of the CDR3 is TGTGCCAGCAGCTTCCAAGCGGGACCTATACGGGAGACCCAGTACTTC. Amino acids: CASSFQAGPIRETQYF.